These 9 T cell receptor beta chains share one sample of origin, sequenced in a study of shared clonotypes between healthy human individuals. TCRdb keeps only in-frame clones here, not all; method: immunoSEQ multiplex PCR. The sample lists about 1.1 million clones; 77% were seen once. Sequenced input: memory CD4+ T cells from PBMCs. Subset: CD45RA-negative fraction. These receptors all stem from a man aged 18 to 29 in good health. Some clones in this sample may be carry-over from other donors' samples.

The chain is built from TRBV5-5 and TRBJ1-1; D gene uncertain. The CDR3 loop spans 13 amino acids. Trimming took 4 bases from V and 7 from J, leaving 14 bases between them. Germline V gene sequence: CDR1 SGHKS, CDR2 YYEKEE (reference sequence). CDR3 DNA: TGTGCCAGCAGCCCAACAACTTCCATTGAAGCTTTCTTT. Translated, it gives CASSPTTSIEAFF.

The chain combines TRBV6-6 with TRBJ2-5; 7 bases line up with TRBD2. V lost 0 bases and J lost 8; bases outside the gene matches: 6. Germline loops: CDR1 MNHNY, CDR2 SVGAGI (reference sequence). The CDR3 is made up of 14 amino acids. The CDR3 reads CASSYSSAGSTQYF. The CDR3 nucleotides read TGTGCCAGCAGTTACTCGTCAGCGGGATCCACCCAGTACTTC.

CDR3 sequence reads: CAGGGHLSGNTIYF. The CDR3, as DNA: TGTGCCGGAGGAGGACATCTCTCTGGAAACACCATATATTTT. V usage is TRBV30 and J usage is TRBJ1-3; TRBD1 is a possible D gene (5 bases). Between the trimmed V and J ends, which lost 8 bases and 0 bases, there was a span of 14 bases. CDR1 is GTSNPN, CDR2 SVGIG, per germline (reference sequence). The CDR3 contains 14 residues. Full variable domain (outside the CDR3, taken from reference TRBV30 and TRBJ1-3): SQTIHQWPATLVQPVGSPLSLECTVEGTSNPNLYWYRQAAGRGLQLLFYSVGIGQISSEVPQNLSASRPQDRQFILSSKKLLLSDSGFYLCAGGGHLSGNTIYFGEGSWLTVV.

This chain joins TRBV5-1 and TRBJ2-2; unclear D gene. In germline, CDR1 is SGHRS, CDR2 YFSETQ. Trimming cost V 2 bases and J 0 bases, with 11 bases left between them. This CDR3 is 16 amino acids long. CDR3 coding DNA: TGCGCCAGCAGCTTTTTAGTCAGTTCGAACACCGGGGAGCTGTTTTTT. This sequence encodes CASSFLVSSNTGELFF. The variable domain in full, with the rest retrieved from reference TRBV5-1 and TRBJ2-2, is KAGVTQTPRYLIKTRGQQVTLSCSPISGHRSVSWYQQTPGQGLQFLFEYFSETQRNKGNFPGRFSGRQFSNSRSEMNVSTLELGDSALYLCASSFLVSSNTGELFFGEGSRLTVL.

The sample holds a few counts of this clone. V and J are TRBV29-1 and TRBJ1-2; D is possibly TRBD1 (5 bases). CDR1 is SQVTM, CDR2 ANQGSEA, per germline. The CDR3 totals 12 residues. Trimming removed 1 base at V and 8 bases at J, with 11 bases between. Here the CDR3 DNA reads TGCAGCGTTGAAGGAGGGGAAGGAGGCTACACCTTC. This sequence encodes CSVEGGEGGYTF.

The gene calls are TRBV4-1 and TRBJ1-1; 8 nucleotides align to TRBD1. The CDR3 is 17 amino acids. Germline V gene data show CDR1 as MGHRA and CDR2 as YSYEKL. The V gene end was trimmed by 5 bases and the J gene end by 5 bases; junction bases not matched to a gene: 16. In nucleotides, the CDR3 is TGCGCCAGCAGCTCACGACTCCTGGACAGGGTGGGTACTGAAGCTTTCTTT. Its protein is CASSSRLLDRVGTEAFF.

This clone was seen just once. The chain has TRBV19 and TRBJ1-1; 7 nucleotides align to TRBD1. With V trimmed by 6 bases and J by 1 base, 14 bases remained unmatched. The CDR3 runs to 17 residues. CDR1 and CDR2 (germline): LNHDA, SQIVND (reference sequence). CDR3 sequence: CASSDPSSRDRNTEAFF. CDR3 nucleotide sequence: TGTGCCAGTAGCGACCCTTCGTCCCGGGACAGGAACACTGAAGCTTTCTTT.

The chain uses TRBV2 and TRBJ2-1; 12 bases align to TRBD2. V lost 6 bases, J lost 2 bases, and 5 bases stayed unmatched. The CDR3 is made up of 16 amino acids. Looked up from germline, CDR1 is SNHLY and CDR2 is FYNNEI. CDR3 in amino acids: CASSPSGRATYNEQFF. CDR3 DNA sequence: TGTGCCAGCAGCCCTAGCGGGAGGGCCACCTACAATGAGCAGTTCTTC.

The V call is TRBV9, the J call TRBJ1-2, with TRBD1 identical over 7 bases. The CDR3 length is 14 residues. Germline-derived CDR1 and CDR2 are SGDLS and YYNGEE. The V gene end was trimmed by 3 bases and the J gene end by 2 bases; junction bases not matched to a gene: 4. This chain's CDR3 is CASSEATGNYGYTF. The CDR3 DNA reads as TGTGCCAGCAGCGAAGCGACAGGGAACTATGGCTACACCTTC.